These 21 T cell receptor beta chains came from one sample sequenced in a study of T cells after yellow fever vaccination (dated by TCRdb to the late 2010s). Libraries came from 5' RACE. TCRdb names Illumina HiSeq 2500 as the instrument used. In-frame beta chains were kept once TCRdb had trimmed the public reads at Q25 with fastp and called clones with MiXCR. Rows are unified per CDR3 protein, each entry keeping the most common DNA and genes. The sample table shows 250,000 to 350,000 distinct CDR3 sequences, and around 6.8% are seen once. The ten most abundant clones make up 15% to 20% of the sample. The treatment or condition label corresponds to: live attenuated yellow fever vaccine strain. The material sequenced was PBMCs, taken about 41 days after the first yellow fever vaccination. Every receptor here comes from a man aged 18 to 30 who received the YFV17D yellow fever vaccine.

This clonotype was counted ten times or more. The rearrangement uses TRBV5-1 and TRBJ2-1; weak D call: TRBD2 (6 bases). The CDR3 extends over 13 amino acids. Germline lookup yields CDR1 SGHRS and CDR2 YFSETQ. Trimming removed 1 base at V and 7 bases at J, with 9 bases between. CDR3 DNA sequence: TGCGCCAGCAGCTTGCGGGGGAGGAATGAGCAGTTCTTC. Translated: CASSLRGRNEQFF. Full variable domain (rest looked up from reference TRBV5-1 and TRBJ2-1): KAGVTQTPRYLIKTRGQQVTLSCSPISGHRSVSWYQQTPGQGLQFLFEYFSETQRNKGNFPGRFSGRQFSNSRSEMNVSTLELGDSALYLCASSLRGRNEQFFGPGTRLTVL.

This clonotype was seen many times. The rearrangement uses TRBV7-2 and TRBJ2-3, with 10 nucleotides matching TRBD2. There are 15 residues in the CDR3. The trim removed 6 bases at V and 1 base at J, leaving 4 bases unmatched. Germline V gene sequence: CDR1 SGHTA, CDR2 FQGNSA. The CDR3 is CASRPLAGGTDTQYF. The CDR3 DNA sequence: TGTGCCAGCAGGCCCCTAGCGGGGGGCACAGATACGCAGTATTTT.

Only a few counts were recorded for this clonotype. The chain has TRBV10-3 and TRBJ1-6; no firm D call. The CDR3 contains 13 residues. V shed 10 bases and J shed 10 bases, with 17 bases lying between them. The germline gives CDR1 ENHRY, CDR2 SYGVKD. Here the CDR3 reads CATRPGFRSPLHF. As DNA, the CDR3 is TGTGCCACTAGACCGGGGTTCCGCTCACCCCTCCACTTT.

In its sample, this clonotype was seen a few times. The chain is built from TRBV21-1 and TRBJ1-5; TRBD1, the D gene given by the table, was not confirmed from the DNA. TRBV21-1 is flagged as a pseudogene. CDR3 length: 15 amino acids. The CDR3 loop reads CASSKGGGDNQPQHF. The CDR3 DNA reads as TGTGCCAGCAGCAAGGGGGGCGGGGACAATCAGCCCCAGCATTTT.

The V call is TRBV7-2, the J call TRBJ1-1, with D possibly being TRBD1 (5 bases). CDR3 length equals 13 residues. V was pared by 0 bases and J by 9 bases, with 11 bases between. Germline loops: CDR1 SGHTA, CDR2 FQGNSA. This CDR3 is CASSLALRGKAFF. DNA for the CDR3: TGTGCCAGCAGCTTAGCGCTAAGGGGAAAAGCTTTCTTT.

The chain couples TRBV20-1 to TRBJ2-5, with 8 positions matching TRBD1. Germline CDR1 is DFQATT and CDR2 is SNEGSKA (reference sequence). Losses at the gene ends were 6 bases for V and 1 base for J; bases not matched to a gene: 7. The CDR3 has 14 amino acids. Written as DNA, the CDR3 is TGCAGTGCGCGGACAGGGACGTTCCAAGAGACCCAGTACTTC. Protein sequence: CSARTGTFQETQYF.

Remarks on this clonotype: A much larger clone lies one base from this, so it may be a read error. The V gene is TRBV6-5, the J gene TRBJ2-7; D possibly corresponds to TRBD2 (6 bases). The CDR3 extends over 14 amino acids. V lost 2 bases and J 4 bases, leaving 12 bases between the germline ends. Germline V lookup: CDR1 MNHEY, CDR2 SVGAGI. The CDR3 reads CASSYRHREYEQYV. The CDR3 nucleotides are TGTGCCAGCAGTTACAGACACCGGGAGTACGAGCAGTACGTC.

The CDR3 nucleotides are TGCAGTGCTAGACAGGGGGCGAGTCGGTATGGCTACACCTTC. It is translated as CSARQGASRYGYTF. This chain joins TRBV20-1 and TRBJ1-2; TRBD1 agrees at 8 bases. The CDR3 loop spans 14 amino acids. V shed 2 bases, J shed 5 bases, and the junction held 7 bases outside the gene matches. Germline lookup yields CDR1 DFQATT and CDR2 SNEGSKA (reference sequence).

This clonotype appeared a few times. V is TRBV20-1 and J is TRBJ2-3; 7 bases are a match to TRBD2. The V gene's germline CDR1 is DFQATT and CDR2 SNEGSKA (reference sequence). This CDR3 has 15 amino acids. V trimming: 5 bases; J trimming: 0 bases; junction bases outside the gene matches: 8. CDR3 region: CSAGAGTTSTDTQYF. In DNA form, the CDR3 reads TGCAGTGCTGGGGCCGGGACTACTAGCACAGATACGCAGTATTTT.

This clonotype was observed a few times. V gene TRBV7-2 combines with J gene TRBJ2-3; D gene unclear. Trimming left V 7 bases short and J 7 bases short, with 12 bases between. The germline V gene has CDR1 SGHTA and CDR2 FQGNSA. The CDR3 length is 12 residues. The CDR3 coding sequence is TGTGCCAGCAAAGCCTACGATCATACGCAGTATTTT. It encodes CASKAYDHTQYF.

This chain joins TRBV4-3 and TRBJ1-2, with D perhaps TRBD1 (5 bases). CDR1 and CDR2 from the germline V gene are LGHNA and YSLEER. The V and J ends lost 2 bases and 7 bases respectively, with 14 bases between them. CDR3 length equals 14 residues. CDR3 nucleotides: TGCGCCAGCAGCCAAATACATCAGGGTGTTGGCTACACCTTC. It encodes CASSQIHQGVGYTF.

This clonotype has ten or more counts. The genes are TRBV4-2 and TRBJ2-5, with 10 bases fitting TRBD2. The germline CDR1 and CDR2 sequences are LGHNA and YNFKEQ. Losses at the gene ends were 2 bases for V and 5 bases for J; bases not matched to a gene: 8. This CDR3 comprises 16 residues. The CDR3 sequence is CASSQLSGGAAETQYF. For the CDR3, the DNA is TGTGCCAGCAGCCAATTGAGCGGGGGGGCCGCCGAGACCCAGTACTTC.

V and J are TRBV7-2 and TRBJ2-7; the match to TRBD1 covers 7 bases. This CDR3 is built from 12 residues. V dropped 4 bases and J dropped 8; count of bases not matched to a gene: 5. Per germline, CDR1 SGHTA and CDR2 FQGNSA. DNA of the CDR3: TGTGCCAGCAGCTCGGGACAGACCAAGCAGTACTTC. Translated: CASSSGQTKQYF.

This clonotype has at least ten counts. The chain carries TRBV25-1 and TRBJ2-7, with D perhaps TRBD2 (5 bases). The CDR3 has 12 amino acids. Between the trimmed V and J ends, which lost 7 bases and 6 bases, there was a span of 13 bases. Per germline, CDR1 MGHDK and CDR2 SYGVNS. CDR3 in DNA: TGTGCCAGCACTCCCAACGGGGTCGAGCAGTACTTC. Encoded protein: CASTPNGVEQYF.

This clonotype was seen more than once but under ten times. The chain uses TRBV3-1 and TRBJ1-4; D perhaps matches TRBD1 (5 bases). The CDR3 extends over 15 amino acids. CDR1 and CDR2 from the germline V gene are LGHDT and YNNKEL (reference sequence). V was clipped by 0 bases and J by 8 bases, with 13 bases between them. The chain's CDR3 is CASSQDIQGREKLFF. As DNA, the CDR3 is TGTGCCAGCAGCCAAGATATCCAGGGAAGGGAAAAACTGTTTTTT.

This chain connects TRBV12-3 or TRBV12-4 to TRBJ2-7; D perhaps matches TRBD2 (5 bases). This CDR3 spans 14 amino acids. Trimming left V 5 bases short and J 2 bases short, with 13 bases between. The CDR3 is CASSPTRVTYEQYF. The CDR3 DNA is TGTGCCAGCAGTCCGACGCGGGTAACCTACGAGCAGTACTTC.

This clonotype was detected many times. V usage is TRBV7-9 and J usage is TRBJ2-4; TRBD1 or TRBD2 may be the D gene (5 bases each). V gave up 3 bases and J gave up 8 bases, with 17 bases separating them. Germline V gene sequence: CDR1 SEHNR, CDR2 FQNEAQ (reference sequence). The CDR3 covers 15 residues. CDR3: CASSFSGDLKDIQYF. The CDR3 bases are TGTGCCAGCAGCTTTTCCGGGGACCTGAAGGACATTCAGTACTTC.

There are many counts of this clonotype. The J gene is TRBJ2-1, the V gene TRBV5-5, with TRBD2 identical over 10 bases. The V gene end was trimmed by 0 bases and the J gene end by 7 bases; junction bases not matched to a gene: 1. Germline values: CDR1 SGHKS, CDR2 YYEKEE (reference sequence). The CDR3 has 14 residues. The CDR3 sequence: CASSLELAGNEQFF. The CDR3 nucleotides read TGTGCCAGCAGCTTGGAACTAGCGGGGAATGAGCAGTTCTTC. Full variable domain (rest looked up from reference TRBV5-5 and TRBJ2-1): DAGVTQSPTHLIKTRGQQVTLRCSPISGHKSVSWYQQVLGQGPQFIFQYYEKEERGRGNFPDRFSARQFPNYSSELNVNALLLGDSALYLCASSLELAGNEQFFGPGTRLTVL.

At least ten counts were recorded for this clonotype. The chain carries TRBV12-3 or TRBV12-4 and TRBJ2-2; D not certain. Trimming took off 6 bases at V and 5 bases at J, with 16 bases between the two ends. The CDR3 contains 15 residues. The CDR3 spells CASSRPYFGTGELFF. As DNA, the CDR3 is TGTGCCAGCAGCAGGCCCTATTTCGGAACCGGGGAGCTGTTTTTT.

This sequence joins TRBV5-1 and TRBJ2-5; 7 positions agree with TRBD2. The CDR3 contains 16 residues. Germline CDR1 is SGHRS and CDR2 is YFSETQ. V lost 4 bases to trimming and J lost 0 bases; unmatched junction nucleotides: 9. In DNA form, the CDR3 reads TGCGCCAGCAGCCGAGGCGGGGGAGCGTACCAAGAGACCCAGTACTTC. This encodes CASSRGGGAYQETQYF.

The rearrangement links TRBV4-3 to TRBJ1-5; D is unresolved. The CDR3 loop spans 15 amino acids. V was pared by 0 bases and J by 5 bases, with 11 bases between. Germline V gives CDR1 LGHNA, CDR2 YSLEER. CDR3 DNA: TGCGCCAGCAGCCAAGAGGTTGGCGGGTATCAGCCCCAGCATTTT. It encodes CASSQEVGGYQPQHF.